The sequence of this TCR beta chain was determined in a study of response to subunit inactivated influenza vaccine. Trimming stripped 9 bases from V and 8 bases from J, with 20 bases between. The CDR3 is made up of 14 amino acids. The germline V gene has CDR1 ENHRY and CDR2 SYGVKD. A few counts support this clonotype. TCRdb processed the RT-PCR reads anew with MiXCR; each CDR3 protein has one entry. The sample holds about 570,000 distinct CDR3 sequences, about 11% seen once. These sequences were also reported in another study, on T cells expressing NK-cell markers. That source adds: Synthesis of TCR beta cDNA relied on 5'RACE template switching carrying UMIs.

This clonotype originated in a man aged 50 or older who received an inactivated influenza vaccine. The chain is built from TRBV10-3 and TRBJ2-1, with D tentatively TRBD1 (7 bases). Here the sequenced sample was PBMCs from blood, taken on the day of vaccination. Written as DNA, the CDR3 is TGTGCCATTTGGGATCAGGGGGGCGGCGATGAGCAGTTCTTC. Translation: CAIWDQGGGDEQFF.